These 5 T cell receptor beta chains were all obtained from the same sample, sequenced in a study of blood T cell repertoires in COVID-19. Profiled with immunoSEQ multiplex PCR; TCRdb holds only in-frame clones, not every one. The sample has more than 300,000 clones; approximately 91% are singletons. Sequenced input: PBMCs or T cells enriched from blood (not recorded which). These TCRs come from a woman in her thirties who had been exposed to COVID-19.

This clone was counted once. This sequence joins TRBV7-3 and TRBJ2-5; D gene ambiguous. Germline CDR1 is SGHTA and CDR2 is FQGTGA. The CDR3 is 13 amino acids. The germline V and J ends were trimmed by 0 bases and 4 bases, with 6 bases remaining between them. The CDR3 here is CASSLTPGETQYF. CDR3 in DNA: TGTGCCAGCAGCTTAACCCCCGGAGAGACCCAGTACTTC.

J is TRBJ1-1 and V is TRBV4-1, with D possibly matching TRBD1 (5 bases). CDR3 length equals 14 residues. The germline V gene has CDR1 MGHRA and CDR2 YSYEKL. With 2 bases removed from V and 1 base from J, the gap between germline ends came to 8 bases. CDR3 DNA sequence: TGCGCCAGCAGCCAACGACAGCAGAACACTGAAGCTTTCTTT. Its translation is CASSQRQQNTEAFF.

The CDR3 is CASSERGQAPTEGAQYF. The CDR3 DNA reads TGTGCCAGCAGTGAAAGGGGACAGGCCCCAACGGAGGGGGCCCAGTACTTC. The gene calls are TRBV6-1 and TRBJ2-5; 8 bases align to TRBD1. This CDR3 comprises 17 residues. Germline assignment: CDR1 MNHNS and CDR2 SASEGT. With V trimmed by 2 bases and J by 9 bases, 17 bases remained unmatched.

The V and J genes are TRBV6-5 and TRBJ1-5; tentatively, D is TRBD1 (5 bases). The CDR3 totals 14 residues. Per germline, CDR1 MNHEY and CDR2 SVGAGI. V was trimmed by 6 bases and J by 1 base, leaving 10 bases between them. The CDR3 bases are TGTGCCAGCAGGCAGGGTACGAGCAATCAGCCCCAGCATTTT. Translating gives CASRQGTSNQPQHF.

The rearrangement uses TRBV7-8 and TRBJ1-2; 11 bases are a match to TRBD1. The CDR3 sequence is 18 residues long. In germline, CDR1 is SGHVS, CDR2 FQNEAQ. The junction had 12 bases not matched to a gene; V was cut back by 6 bases and J by 0 bases. DNA for the CDR3: TGTGCCAGCAGACATTATAAGGGACAGGGGGGGACTAACTATGGCTACACCTTC. The encoded protein is CASRHYKGQGGTNYGYTF.